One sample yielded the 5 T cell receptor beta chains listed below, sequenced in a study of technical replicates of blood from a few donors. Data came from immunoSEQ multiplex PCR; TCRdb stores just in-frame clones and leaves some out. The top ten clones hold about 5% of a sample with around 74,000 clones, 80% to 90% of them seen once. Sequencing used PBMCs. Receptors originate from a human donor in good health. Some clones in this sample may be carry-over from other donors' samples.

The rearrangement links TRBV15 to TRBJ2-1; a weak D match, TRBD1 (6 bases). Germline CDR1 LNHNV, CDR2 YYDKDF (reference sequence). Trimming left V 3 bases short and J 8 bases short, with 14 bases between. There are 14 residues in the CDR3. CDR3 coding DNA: TGTGCCACCAGCAGGAGAACAGGGCGTCATGAGCAGTTCTTC. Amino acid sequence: CATSRRTGRHEQFF.

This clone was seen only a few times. CDR3 nucleotide sequence: TGTGCCAGCAGTCAGACAGGGGCGAGCAATCAGCCCCAGCATTTT. It translates to CASSQTGASNQPQHF. The rearrangement uses TRBV28 and TRBJ1-5; TRBD1 agrees at 8 bases. CDR3 size: 15 residues. The J segment lost 1 base and the V segment lost 5 bases, leaving 4 bases of the junction unmatched. Per germline, CDR1 MDHEN and CDR2 SYDVKM.

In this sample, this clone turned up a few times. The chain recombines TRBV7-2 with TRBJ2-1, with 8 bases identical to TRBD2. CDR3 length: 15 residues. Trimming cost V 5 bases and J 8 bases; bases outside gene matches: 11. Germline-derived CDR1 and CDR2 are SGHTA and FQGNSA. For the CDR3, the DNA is TGTGCCAGCAGCCCGTGGGGGCGGGGGGCATATGAGCAGTTCTTC. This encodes CASSPWGRGAYEQFF.

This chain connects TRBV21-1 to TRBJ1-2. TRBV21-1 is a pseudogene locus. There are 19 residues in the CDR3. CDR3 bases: TGTGCCAGCAGCAAAGAAACTAAGGATAGCCGCGGAGCTAACTATGGCTACACCTTC. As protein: CASSKETKDSRGANYGYTF.

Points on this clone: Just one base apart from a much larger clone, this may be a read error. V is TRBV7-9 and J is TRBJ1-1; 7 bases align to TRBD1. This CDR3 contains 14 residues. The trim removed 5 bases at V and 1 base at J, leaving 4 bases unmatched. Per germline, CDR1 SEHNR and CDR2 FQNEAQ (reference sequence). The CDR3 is CASSPGQRNTEAFF. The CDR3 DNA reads TGTGCCAGCAGCCCGGGACAGCGGAACACTGAAGCTTTCTTT.